This T cell receptor beta chain was found in a study of OX40 agonist ivuxolimab in advanced cancers. Study as a whole: Three patients showed partial responses: one hepatocellular carcinoma and two cutaneous melanoma cases.

Remarks on this clone: Antigen unknown.

Blood was sampled at baseline, cycle 4 day 1, and cycle 7 day 1. CDR3 length: 14 amino acids. CDR1 is KGHSH, CDR2 LQKENI, per germline. Between the trimmed V and J ends, which lost 6 bases and 2 bases, there was a span of 14 bases. Whole-study findings and limits: Dose levels from 0.1 to 3.0 mg/kg saw CD4+ and CD8+ blood T cells expand clonally by week 6. Low normalized T-cell clonal expansion also characterized some of the nonresponders.

The data were produced by immunoSEQ multiplex PCR, yet TCRdb's version contains in-frame clones alone and is incomplete. Among around 78,000 clones listed, approximately 92% were seen once. The specimen comprised CD4+ or CD8+ T cells sorted from blood, sampled in a trial of the OX40 agonist ivuxolimab. The TCR originated in an adult with an advanced solid tumor such as melanoma, head and neck, liver or kidney cancer. The chain combines TRBV18 with TRBJ2-7, with D tentatively TRBD1 or TRBD2 (6 bases each). The CDR3 loop reads CASSQGTFTYEQYF. DNA of the CDR3: TGTGCCAGCTCTCAGGGGACTTTTACCTACGAGCAGTACTTC.